The 23 T cell receptor beta chains in this list originate from one sample, sequenced in a study of PD-1 blockade in mismatch repair-deficient tumors. Produced via immunoSEQ multiplex PCR; TCRdb's table is partial and in-frame only. This table holds 38,000 or so clones, approximately 85% found once. Specimen: peripheral blood, collected around 76 weeks after starting pembrolizumab. The receptor set was obtained from an adult with mismatch repair-deficient cancer.

The rearrangement links TRBV6-1 to TRBJ2-3; TRBD1 matches 8 bases. This CDR3 comprises 16 residues. Looked up from germline, CDR1 is MNHNS and CDR2 is SASEGT. Losses at the gene ends were 4 bases for V and 1 base for J; bases not matched to a gene: 7. The DNA for the CDR3 is TGTGCCAGCAGTGGACAGGGGAGATTTGGCACAGATACGCAGTATTTT. Its translation: CASSGQGRFGTDTQYF.

J is TRBJ2-5 and V is TRBV7-3; 7 positions agree with TRBD2. The length of the CDR3 is 15 residues. Germline CDR1 SGHTA, CDR2 FQGTGA. Trimming removed 0 bases from V and 2 bases from J; junction bases left unmatched: 3. The CDR3 protein is CASSLTGGPQETQYF. For the CDR3, the DNA is TGTGCCAGCAGCTTAACGGGAGGGCCTCAAGAGACCCAGTACTTC.

The chain has TRBV6-6 and TRBJ2-3; TRBD1 aligns across 8 bases. The CDR3 is 16 residues long. Trimming at V came to 9 bases and at J to 3 bases, leaving 14 bases not matched to a gene. From germline, CDR1 is MNHNY and CDR2 SVGAGI (reference sequence). CDR3 bases: TGTGCCAGTCCCCCCCCCGGACAGGGAAAGACAGATACGCAGTATTTT. Translation: CASPPPGQGKTDTQYF.

The V call is TRBV5-1, the J call TRBJ2-1, with 7 bases identical to TRBD2. The germline V gene encodes CDR1 SGHRS and CDR2 YFSETQ. With 0 bases clipped from V and 4 bases from J, the junction kept 13 bases outside the gene matches. This CDR3 region has 18 residues. The chain's CDR3 is CASSLAKPGLNDYNEQFF. CDR3 nucleotide sequence: TGCGCCAGCAGCTTGGCCAAACCGGGACTAAATGATTACAATGAGCAGTTCTTC.

The chain recombines TRBV5-1 with TRBJ2-2; D is undetermined. CDR1 SGHRS and CDR2 YFSETQ come from the germline V gene. The CDR3 has 13 amino acids. The V gene lost 0 bases and the J gene lost 6 bases, with 6 bases spanning the gap. Here the CDR3 DNA reads TGCGCCAGCAGCTTGGGACGGGCCGGGGAGCTGTTTTTT. This sequence encodes CASSLGRAGELFF.

The chain combines TRBV6-5 with TRBJ2-7; maybe TRBD2 (5 bases). Per germline, CDR1 MNHEY and CDR2 SVGAGI. This CDR3 spans 14 amino acids. V was shortened by 5 bases and J by 0 bases, with 11 bases between the two germline ends. CDR3 nucleotide sequence: TGTGCCAGCAGTCAGGATAGCGACTCCTACGAGCAGTACTTC. It is translated as CASSQDSDSYEQYF.

This clone has a single count. The chain couples TRBV7-9 to TRBJ2-1; either TRBD1 or TRBD2 may supply D (5 bases each). Trimming cost V 3 bases and J 3 bases, with 15 bases left between them. The CDR3 spans 16 residues. Per the germline V gene, CDR1 is SEHNR and CDR2 is FQNEAQ (reference sequence). CDR3 DNA sequence: TGTGCCAGCAGCTTCCGGGACGCCCCCGTCTACAATGAGCAGTTCTTC. Translated, it gives CASSFRDAPVYNEQFF.

This clone was observed once. The J gene is TRBJ1-1, the V gene TRBV7-8, with 8 positions matching TRBD1. The CDR3 is made up of 16 amino acids. After removal of 4 bases from V and 1 base from J, the junction contained 8 bases not matched to a gene. In germline, CDR1 is SGHVS, CDR2 FQNEAQ. As DNA, the CDR3 is TGTGCCAGCAGCTGGGGGACAGGTCTGGAGAACACTGAAGCTTTCTTT. This translates into CASSWGTGLENTEAFF.

The chain couples TRBV30 to TRBJ1-1; 7 nucleotides align to TRBD1. The V gene's germline CDR1 is GTSNPN and CDR2 SVGIG (reference sequence). With V trimmed by 2 bases and J by 3 bases, 6 bases remained unmatched. The CDR3 spans 14 residues. CDR3 sequence (DNA): TGTGCCTGGAGTAAAGAACAGGGGTACACTGAAGCTTTCTTT. Translation gives CAWSKEQGYTEAFF. The whole variable domain, remainder taken from reference TRBV30 and TRBJ1-1, is SQTIHQWPATLVQPVGSPLSLECTVEGTSNPNLYWYRQAAGRGLQLLFYSVGIGQISSEVPQNLSASRPQDRQFILSSKKLLLSDSGFYLCAWSKEQGYTEAFFGQGTRLTVV.

The sample holds a few counts of this clone. The J gene is TRBJ2-6, the V gene TRBV7-9; the D is unclear. The germline V and J ends were trimmed by 5 bases and 1 base, with 6 bases remaining between them. The CDR3 totals 14 residues. Germline V gene sequence: CDR1 SEHNR, CDR2 FQNEAQ (reference sequence). CDR3 sequence (DNA): TGTGCCAGCAGCCCCAGGTCTGGGGCCAACGTCCTGACTTTC. This codes for CASSPRSGANVLTF.

This chain links TRBV10-2 with TRBJ2-7; weak D call: TRBD2 (5 bases). CDR1 is WSHSY, CDR2 SAAADI, per germline. The CDR3 has 14 residues. The V end was cut by 2 bases, the J end by 3 bases, with 11 bases between. The CDR3 coding sequence is TGCGCCAGCAGTGAGGTACTAGATTTCTACGAGCAGTACTTC. Protein sequence: CASSEVLDFYEQYF.

This clone was seen only once. CDR3 in DNA: TGTGCCAGCTCCCAGAACAGTGGGACTGAAGCTTTCTTT. Translated: CASSQNSGTEAFF. The rearrangement joins TRBV18 to TRBJ1-1; D is ambiguous. Trimming removed 6 bases at V and 5 bases at J, with 13 bases between. The CDR3 is 13 residues long. The V gene's germline CDR1 is KGHSH and CDR2 LQKENI.

The V and J genes are TRBV10-3 and TRBJ2-5; TRBD2 is a possible D gene (6 bases). Germline V gene sequence: CDR1 ENHRY, CDR2 SYGVKD. Trimming cost V 4 bases and J 2 bases, with 8 bases left between them. The CDR3 contains 13 residues. The CDR3 sequence: CAISGRGQETQYF. CDR3 nucleotide sequence: TGTGCCATCAGTGGCCGGGGGCAAGAGACCCAGTACTTC.

V gene TRBV15 combines with J gene TRBJ1-2; D is ambiguous. With 3 bases removed from V and 1 base from J, the gap between germline ends came to 15 bases. CDR1 and CDR2 from the germline V gene are LNHNV and YYDKDF (reference sequence). The CDR3 runs 16 residues. The CDR3 nucleotides are TGTGCCACCAGCAGCCACCGTGAGGGTAGTAACTATGGCTACACCTTC. Protein product: CATSSHREGSNYGYTF.

The chain is built from TRBV27 and TRBJ2-7; TRBD1 matches 8 bases. The CDR3 covers 14 residues. Germline V lookup: CDR1 MNHEY, CDR2 SMNVEV (reference sequence). Trimming cost V 5 bases and J 7 bases; bases outside gene matches: 10. CDR3 protein: CASSPADRAQEQYF. The CDR3 region has the DNA TGTGCCAGCAGTCCGGCGGACAGGGCTCAAGAGCAGTACTTC.

V is TRBV11-1 and J is TRBJ2-5; tentative D call: TRBD1 (5 bases). Germline loops: CDR1 SGHAT, CDR2 FQDESV (reference sequence). V dropped 2 bases and J dropped 5 bases, with 12 bases sitting between them. This CDR3 comprises 14 residues. The CDR3, as DNA: TGTGCCAGCAGCTTATCGATAGGGGTGGAGACCCAGTACTTC. It specifies CASSLSIGVETQYF.

V and J are TRBV6-5 and TRBJ2-7, with D uncertain. CDR3 length: 14 amino acids. Trimming cost V 4 bases and J 3 bases, with 13 bases left between them. CDR1 is MNHEY, CDR2 SVGAGI, per germline. CDR3 DNA sequence: TGTGCCAGCAGTTTAGGACGTGGAGACTACGAGCAGTACTTC. Encoded protein: CASSLGRGDYEQYF.

The chain uses TRBV30 and TRBJ1-3, with D perhaps matching TRBD1 (5 bases). V lost 1 base and J lost 4, with 11 bases in between. The CDR3 loop spans 14 amino acids. The germline V gene has CDR1 GTSNPN and CDR2 SVGIG (reference sequence). CDR3: CAWSAGQGGNTIYF. The CDR3 nucleotides read TGTGCCTGGAGTGCGGGGCAGGGAGGAAACACCATATATTTT.

The chain is built from TRBV9 and TRBJ2-7; 13 bases match TRBD2. In germline, CDR1 is SGDLS, CDR2 YYNGEE. V lost 4 bases to trimming and J lost 6 bases; unmatched junction nucleotides: 22. This CDR3 comprises 20 residues. The chain's CDR3 is CASSPRPVLETSGRSGEQYF. The CDR3 nucleotides read TGTGCCAGCAGCCCGCGTCCCGTTCTCGAGACTAGCGGGAGGTCTGGCGAGCAGTACTTC.

The chain uses TRBV11-2 and TRBJ2-2; the match to TRBD2 covers 10 bases. There are 14 residues in the CDR3. The germline CDR1 and CDR2 sequences are SGHAT and FQNNGV. J gave up 8 bases and V 5 bases, and 5 bases lay outside the gene matches. The CDR3 loop reads CASSATSGIGELFF. CDR3 DNA: TGTGCCAGCAGCGCCACTAGCGGGATAGGGGAGCTGTTTTTT.

The chain joins TRBV7-8 to TRBJ2-5; maybe TRBD2 (5 bases). CDR1 SGHVS and CDR2 FQNEAQ come from the germline V gene. This CDR3 contains 13 residues. V was cut by 1 base and J by 9 bases, with 12 bases left in between. CDR3 protein: CASSLGSGVAQYF. CDR3 in DNA: TGTGCCAGCAGCTTAGGGTCCGGGGTCGCCCAGTACTTC.

For this clone: An end of the junction differs from the germline gene, which may be a read error. The genes are TRBV30 and TRBJ2-7; 8 nucleotides line up with TRBD1. CDR3 length: 13 residues. CDR1 and CDR2 (germline): GTSNPN, SVGIG (reference sequence). In DNA, the CDR3 is TGTGCCTGGAGTGTAGGTAGAGTGGACAGGGCAGGCTTC. Its protein is CAWSVGRVDRAGF.

The chain has TRBV7-9 and TRBJ2-5, with 8 bases aligning to TRBD2. V shed 5 bases, J shed 5 bases, and the junction held 10 bases outside the gene matches. The CDR3 is made up of 15 amino acids. Germline-derived CDR1 and CDR2 are SEHNR and FQNEAQ (reference sequence). Here the CDR3 DNA reads TGTGCCAGCAGCGCCCCCGGGACTAGTGGGGAGACCCAGTACTTC. Translated, it gives CASSAPGTSGETQYF.